The next 21 T cell receptor beta chains were all read from a single sample in a study of blood T cell repertoires in COVID-19. Sequenced by immunoSEQ multiplex PCR; TCRdb stores in-frame clones only, minus some. This table holds about 150,000 clones, roughly nine tenths found once. The sample was peripheral blood. The receptors stem from a woman in her thirties or forties with acute or convalescent COVID-19.

V and J are TRBV18 and TRBJ2-7; 7 positions match TRBD1. Germline V CDR1 and CDR2: KGHSH, LQKENI. There are 14 residues in the CDR3. V lost 3 bases to trimming and J lost 2 bases; unmatched junction nucleotides: 4. Here the CDR3 DNA reads TGTGCCAGCTCACCGAGGGACAGTCCCTACGAGCAGTACTTC. Amino acids: CASSPRDSPYEQYF. The full variable domain, rest sourced from reference TRBV18 and TRBJ2-7, is NAGVMQNPRHLVRRRGQEARLRCSPMKGHSHVYWYRQLPEEGLKFMVYLQKENIIDESGMPKERFSAEFPKEGPSILRIQQVVRGDSAAYFCASSPRDSPYEQYFGPGTRLTVT.

J is TRBJ2-7 and V is TRBV5-1; 9 bases are a match to TRBD1. CDR1 is SGHRS and CDR2 is YFSETQ in the germline V gene. The ends lost 0 bases at V and 5 bases at J; junction bases unmatched: 0. The CDR3 runs 13 residues. The CDR3 bases are TGCGCCAGCAGCTTGGGGACAGGGGACGAGCAGTACTTC. It specifies CASSLGTGDEQYF.

The chain has TRBV21-1 and TRBJ2-1; the table assigns TRBD2, which was not confirmed against the DNA. TRBV21-1 is a known pseudogene. This CDR3 region has 22 residues. The CDR3 sequence: CASSKGGGPKDDRSFGNNEQFF. In DNA, the CDR3 is TGTGCCAGCAGCAAAGGGGGGGGCCCCAAGGACGACAGGTCGTTCGGTAACAATGAGCAGTTCTTC.

This chain uses TRBV30 with TRBJ1-5; tentatively, D is TRBD1 (6 bases). Germline V CDR1 and CDR2: GTSNPN, SVGIG (reference sequence). The CDR3 is made up of 14 amino acids. Trimming cost V 4 bases and J 6 bases, with 16 bases left between them. As DNA, the CDR3 is TGTGCCTGGAATTCGAACAGGGCGGGTCAGCCCCAGCATTTT. It yields the protein CAWNSNRAGQPQHF. The variable domain in full, completed from reference TRBV30 and TRBJ1-5, reads SQTIHQWPATLVQPVGSPLSLECTVEGTSNPNLYWYRQAAGRGLQLLFYSVGIGQISSEVPQNLSASRPQDRQFILSSKKLLLSDSGFYLCAWNSNRAGQPQHFGDGTRLSIL.

This clone has only one observation. The chain carries TRBV5-4 and TRBJ2-7, with D perhaps matching TRBD2 (5 bases). Per the germline V gene, CDR1 is SGHNT and CDR2 is YYREEE (reference sequence). V was shortened by 4 bases and J by 4 bases, with 18 bases between the two germline ends. CDR3 size: 15 residues. CDR3 sequence (DNA): TGTGCCAGCAGCCCCTGGAGCGGAAGGGAGTACGAGCAGTACTTC. Translating it yields CASSPWSGREYEQYF.

This chain connects TRBV27 to TRBJ1-1; the match to TRBD1 covers 9 bases. Germline V gene data show CDR1 as MNHEY and CDR2 as SMNVEV (reference sequence). Unmatched junction bases numbered 5, after V lost 6 bases and J lost 6 bases. This CDR3 spans 13 amino acids. The CDR3 DNA follows: TGTGCCAGCAGACCAACAGGGGGCTCTGAAGCTTTCTTT. This translates into CASRPTGGSEAFF.

This clone was observed once. The chain carries TRBV28 and TRBJ1-3, with a tentative D call TRBD1 (5 bases). The V end lost 8 bases, the J end lost 0 bases, and 20 bases lay between the germline ends. CDR1 MDHEN and CDR2 SYDVKM come from the germline V gene. The CDR3 runs 17 residues. In DNA, the CDR3 is TGTGCCAGCCAATCCGAGACAGTGGACCACTCTGGAAACACCATATATTTT. Protein: CASQSETVDHSGNTIYF.

This sequence joins TRBV27 and TRBJ2-1, with a possible D match to TRBD2 (6 bases). This CDR3 is built from 15 residues. Germline V lookup: CDR1 MNHEY, CDR2 SMNVEV (reference sequence). Trimming cost V 9 bases and J 4 bases, with 19 bases left between them. In DNA form, the CDR3 reads TGTGCCAGTGACACAAGGACTACGACGTACAATGAGCAGTTCTTC. Protein sequence: CASDTRTTTYNEQFF.

The chain uses TRBV6-5 and TRBJ1-1; D gene unclear. Germline V CDR1 and CDR2: MNHEY, SVGAGI. Trimming stripped 6 bases from V and 4 bases from J, with 12 bases between. The length of the CDR3 is 13 residues. CDR3 DNA: TGTGCCAGCAGCGAGGGTTTCGGCACTGAAGCTTTCTTT. Its protein is CASSEGFGTEAFF.

This clone was seen more than once but under ten times. The V call is TRBV10-1, the J call TRBJ1-1; 10 positions agree with TRBD1. The junction had 10 bases not matched to a gene; V was cut back by 6 bases and J by 6 bases. The CDR3 is 15 amino acids. In germline, CDR1 is WNHNN, CDR2 SYGVQD (reference sequence). The CDR3 is CASSPRQGALSEAFF. DNA of the CDR3: TGCGCCAGCAGCCCTAGACAGGGGGCGTTATCTGAAGCTTTCTTT.

This clone was recorded only once. The chain couples TRBV29-1 to TRBJ1-2; TRBD1 matches at 7 bases. The CDR3 runs 15 residues. CDR1 and CDR2 from the germline V gene are SQVTM and ANQGSEA. The V segment lost 3 bases and the J segment 3 bases; nucleotides outside the gene matches: 10. CDR3 sequence reads: CSVELGTANDYGYTF. In DNA, the CDR3 is TGCAGCGTTGAGCTAGGGACAGCGAACGACTATGGCTACACCTTC.

The rearrangement uses TRBV18 and TRBJ2-4; D perhaps matches TRBD1 (5 bases). V lost 2 bases to trimming and J lost 7 bases, with 9 bases between them. Per germline, CDR1 KGHSH and CDR2 LQKENI. This CDR3 contains 13 residues. For the CDR3, the DNA is TGTGCCAGCTCACCAGACAGTTGGAACATTCAGTACTTC. As protein: CASSPDSWNIQYF.

V usage is TRBV7-9 and J usage is TRBJ2-7, with 10 bases lining up with TRBD1. V gave up 1 base and J gave up 6 bases; unmatched junction bases: 6. CDR1 is SEHNR and CDR2 is FQNEAQ in the germline V gene (reference sequence). The CDR3 is 15 amino acids. CDR3 in DNA: TGTGCCAGCAGCTTAGTTGGGACAGGGGAACCCGAGCAGTACTTC. This codes for CASSLVGTGEPEQYF.

This chain connects TRBV18 to TRBJ1-2, with 8 bases fitting TRBD1. Germline V CDR1 and CDR2: KGHSH, LQKENI. This CDR3 region has 15 residues. V was pared by 6 bases and J by 3 bases, with 9 bases of the junction left unmatched. Here the CDR3 reads CASSQRKGQDYGYTF. The CDR3 bases are TGTGCCAGCTCTCAAAGAAAGGGACAGGACTATGGCTACACCTTC.

This chain uses TRBV6-2 or TRBV6-3 with TRBJ1-2, with D hard to call. Trimming took 4 bases from V and 3 from J, leaving 9 bases between them. The length of the CDR3 is 13 residues. From germline, CDR1 is MNHEY and CDR2 SVGEGT. The CDR3 sequence: CASSSTEYYGYTF. CDR3 in DNA: TGTGCCAGCAGTTCCACTGAGTACTATGGCTACACCTTC.

The rearrangement joins TRBV24-1 to TRBJ2-7, with 8 positions matching TRBD1. With 4 bases clipped from V and 1 base from J, the junction kept 8 bases outside the gene matches. Germline CDR1 and CDR2: KGHDR and SFDVKD. This CDR3 region has 16 residues. CDR3: CATSDRPDRASYEQYF. The CDR3 DNA is TGTGCCACCAGTGACCGCCCGGACAGGGCGTCCTACGAGCAGTACTTC.

The CDR3 DNA is TGTGCCACCAGTGGGGGAGGGATCCACGAGCAGTACTTC. Its translation is CATSGGGIHEQYF. The chain carries TRBV24-1 and TRBJ2-7, with TRBD2 matching 7 bases. The CDR3 loop spans 13 amino acids. CDR1 and CDR2 from the germline V gene are KGHDR and SFDVKD. After removal of 5 bases from V and 5 bases from J, the junction contained 5 bases not matched to a gene.

This sequence joins TRBV28 and TRBJ2-3; 12 bases are a match to TRBD2. The J segment lost 5 bases and the V segment lost 10 bases, leaving 10 bases of the junction unmatched. Looked up from germline, CDR1 is MDHEN and CDR2 is SYDVKM. There are 15 residues in the CDR3. CDR3 sequence (DNA): TGTGCCACTGGACTAGCGGGGCCCAGCGGAGATACGCAGTATTTT. It specifies CATGLAGPSGDTQYF.

This chain connects TRBV18 to TRBJ1-2; possible D gene TRBD1, 6 bases. CDR1 is KGHSH and CDR2 is LQKENI in the germline V gene. V was pared by 4 bases and J by 4 bases, with 13 bases between. The CDR3 runs 14 residues. In DNA, the CDR3 is TGTGCCAGCTCACTAGAACAGGGTGGCTATGGCTACACCTTC. This sequence encodes CASSLEQGGYGYTF.

This clone was observed a handful of times. The chain recombines TRBV7-9 with TRBJ2-7; 8 bases are a match to TRBD2. Unmatched junction bases numbered 8, after V lost 2 bases and J lost 5 bases. The CDR3 has 15 residues. Germline CDR1 reads SEHNR; CDR2 reads FQNEAQ (reference sequence). CDR3 nucleotide sequence: TGTGCCAGCAGCTTAAGGCGTGGAGCGGGGGACGAGCAGTACTTC. Its protein is CASSLRRGAGDEQYF.

The chain carries TRBV5-1 and TRBJ2-2; 7 bases are shared with TRBD1. Looked up from germline, CDR1 is SGHRS and CDR2 is YFSETQ. V lost 5 bases to trimming and J lost 7 bases; unmatched junction nucleotides: 14. This CDR3 is built from 16 residues. In nucleotides, the CDR3 is TGCGCCAGCAGGCAGACAGGGTTGGGTGCTGACGGGGAGCTGTTTTTT. The encoded protein is CASRQTGLGADGELFF.